This is a list of T cell receptor beta chains from one sample in a study of T cells in tumors after PD-1 blockade. Profiled with immunoSEQ multiplex PCR; TCRdb holds only in-frame clones, not every one. Of roughly 50,000 clones in the sample, about four fifths are singletons; the top ten hold 16%. Sequenced here: PBMCs, sampled before anti-PD-1 treatment. All receptors derive from a human donor with basal cell carcinoma. Each CDR3 is given with its conserved first and last residue. The D gene is left open where the match is weak. The listing skips clone size in some rows; elsewhere it reads once, few, many or a size class.

TRBJ1-1	14	.	.	TRBV5-1	CASSSAWENTEAFF	TGCGCCAGCAGCTCCGCCTGGGAGAACACTGAAGCTTTCTTT
TRBJ1-5	13	.	.	TRBV18	CASSPTGTQPQHF	TGTGCCAGCTCACCAACGGGAACTCAGCCCCAGCATTTT
TRBJ1-5	17	.	TRBD1	TRBV28	CASSEGTGGVGNQPQHF	TGTGCCAGCAGTGAAGGGACAGGGGGGGTAGGCAATCAGCCCCAGCATTTT
TRBJ2-5	16	.	.	TRBV14	CASSQDRGTGRETQYF	TGTGCCAGCAGCCAAGATCGGGGTACAGGGAGGGAGACCCAGTACTTC
TRBJ1-1	16	.	TRBD1	TRBV5-6	CASSQGTGEVRNEAFF	TGTGCCAGCAGCCAAGGGACAGGGGAGGTGAGGAATGAAGCTTTCTTT
TRBJ1-2	12	.	.	TRBV2	CASSIAAYGYTF	TGTGCCAGCAGTATCGCGGCCTATGGCTACACCTTC
TRBJ2-7	14	once	.	TRBV6-5	CASSYDSGTGEQYF	TGTGCCAGCAGTTACGACTCAGGGACGGGGGAGCAGTACTTC
TRBJ1-1	16	.	TRBD1	TRBV5-6	CASSQDRGSWNTEAFF	TGTGCCAGCAGCCAGGACAGGGGTAGTTGGAACACTGAAGCTTTCTTT
TRBJ1-5	15	.	.	TRBV30	CAWSVPRDGDQPQHF	TGTGCCTGGAGTGTTCCCCGGGATGGGGATCAGCCCCAGCATTTT
TRBJ1-2	12	.	TRBD1	TRBV29-1	CSISGTDYGYTF	TGCAGCATTTCCGGGACAGACTATGGCTACACCTTC
TRBJ2-7	14	.	TRBD2	TRBV3-1/TRBV3-2	CASSWGLSSYEQYF	TGTGCCAGCAGCTGGGGACTATCCTCCTACGAGCAGTACTTC
TRBJ1-2	11	.	.	TRBV28	CASSQPDGYTF	TGTGCCAGCAGTCAACCCGATGGCTACACCTTC
TRBJ1-5	18	.	TRBD1	TRBV19	CASSLGGMTGMNNQPQHF	TGTGCCAGTAGTCTCGGGGGGATGACAGGGATGAACAATCAGCCCCAGCATTTT
TRBJ2-7	14	.	TRBD1	TRBV4-1	CASSPRDRVNEQYF	TGCGCCAGCAGCCCCCGGGACAGGGTAAACGAGCAGTACTTC
TRBJ2-5	13	.	.	TRBV18	CASSPGGQETQYF	TGTGCCAGCTCACCAGGCGGCCAAGAGACCCAGTACTTC